This entry lists 23 T cell receptor beta chains sequenced from one sample in a study of T cell responses to AZD1222 COVID-19 vaccine listed by TCRdb under 2021. The intended sense of this specimen's time point label: baseline before first vaccination. Library prep was done by the immunoSEQ multiplex PCR assay. TCRdb holds this immuneACCESS table with in-frame rearrangements only. Some clones are missing; in checked studies, unresolved V genes explain under half, and the rest has no known cause. Recorded for this sample are about 150,000 clones; 92% of them occurred a single time. The top ten clones comprise less than 2.5% of the sample. The material sequenced was peripheral blood, taken on day 0 of AZD1222 vaccination. The receptor source for this set is an adult in good health.

The genes are TRBV19 and TRBJ1-3; D remains ambiguous. The CDR3 spans 15 residues. V lost 4 bases and J 0 bases, leaving 10 bases between the germline ends. CDR1 and CDR2 from the germline V gene are LNHDA and SQIVND (reference sequence). The CDR3 here is CASSTQPVSGNTIYF. The CDR3 DNA is TGTGCCAGTAGTACCCAACCCGTCTCTGGAAACACCATATATTTT.

This chain connects TRBV3-1 (or the pseudogene TRBV3-2) to TRBJ2-7, with TRBD2 as a possible D gene (5 bases). Germline CDR1 reads LGHDT; CDR2 reads YNNKEL (reference sequence). This CDR3 has 11 residues. V was cut by 3 bases and J by 6 bases, with 6 bases left in between. The CDR3 sequence: CASSQRAEQYF. The CDR3, as DNA: TGTGCCAGCAGCCAGAGGGCCGAGCAGTACTTC.

This rearrangement joins TRBV14 to TRBJ1-2, with TRBD1 matching over 9 bases. V lost 3 bases, J lost 1 base, and 9 bases stayed unmatched. This CDR3 has 17 residues. Germline V gene data show CDR1 as SGHDN and CDR2 as FVKESK. The CDR3 nucleotides are TGTGCCAGCAGCCACGATACAGGGGGCGGATTTAACTATGGCTACACCTTC. The encoded protein is CASSHDTGGGFNYGYTF.

This chain joins TRBV5-4 and TRBJ2-5; 11 bases fit TRBD1. Germline CDR1 and CDR2: SGHNT and YYREEE (reference sequence). V lost 4 bases to trimming and J lost 4 bases; unmatched junction nucleotides: 9. The CDR3 consists of 16 residues. DNA for the CDR3: TGTGCCAGCAGCCAAAGGACAGGGGGCGTGGGAGAGACCCAGTACTTC. Encoded protein: CASSQRTGGVGETQYF.

This chain joins TRBV5-6 and TRBJ2-7; 11 nucleotides agree with TRBD2. This CDR3 contains 14 residues. Losses at the gene ends were 5 bases for V and 4 bases for J; bases not matched to a gene: 5. The germline gives CDR1 SGHDT, CDR2 YYEEEE. The CDR3 sequence is CASSTSGGFYEQYF. CDR3 in DNA: TGTGCCAGCAGTACTAGCGGGGGTTTTTACGAGCAGTACTTC.

The chain uses TRBV7-9 and TRBJ2-1; 8 nucleotides align to TRBD1. The CDR3 sequence is 15 residues long. Germline CDR1 reads SEHNR; CDR2 reads FQNEAQ (reference sequence). The trim removed 4 bases at V and 3 bases at J, leaving 5 bases unmatched. CDR3 bases: TGTGCCAGCAGCTCGGACAGGGTAAACTACAATGAGCAGTTCTTC. Amino acid sequence: CASSSDRVNYNEQFF.

The rearrangement links TRBV11-2 to TRBJ1-1; tentative D call: TRBD1 (6 bases). The CDR3 consists of 14 residues. The germline CDR1 and CDR2 sequences are SGHAT and FQNNGV. Trimming left V 3 bases short and J 4 bases short, with 12 bases between. CDR3 bases: TGTGCCAGCAGCTTCAGACAGGACGGCACTGAAGCTTTCTTT. Its translation: CASSFRQDGTEAFF.

Only a few counts were recorded for this clone. The CDR3 DNA reads TGTGCCAGCAGCTTGCGACAGACGGGGGAAAAACTGTTTTTT. It encodes CASSLRQTGEKLFF. The chain uses TRBV5-5 and TRBJ1-4, with D perhaps TRBD1 (5 bases). In germline, CDR1 is SGHKS, CDR2 YYEKEE (reference sequence). V shed 1 base and J shed 8 bases, with 12 bases lying between them. This CDR3 is 14 amino acids long.

In the case of this clone: This same CDR3 is encoded by further DNA sequences in the sample. V is TRBV7-2 and J is TRBJ1-5, with a tentative D call TRBD1 (5 bases). Trimming removed 1 base at V and 4 bases at J, with 8 bases between. The CDR3 has 14 amino acids. Germline CDR1 reads SGHTA; CDR2 reads FQGNSA. This chain's CDR3 is CASSLDSGNQPQHF. The CDR3 region has the DNA TGTGCCAGCAGCTTAGATTCAGGGAATCAGCCCCAGCATTTT.

This clone was observed a single time. The chain combines TRBV5-1 with TRBJ1-4; 8 nucleotides align to TRBD1. The V gene's germline CDR1 is SGHRS and CDR2 YFSETQ. The CDR3 has 14 residues. V dropped 4 bases and J dropped 7; count of bases not matched to a gene: 6. In DNA, the CDR3 is TGCGCCAGCAGCCGGGACAGGAGCGGTGAAAAACTGTTTTTT. Its protein is CASSRDRSGEKLFF.

The V call is TRBV7-7, the J call TRBJ1-1; TRBD1 agrees at 9 bases. Germline-derived CDR1 and CDR2 are SSHAT and FNYEAQ (reference sequence). The CDR3 runs 13 residues. V trimming: 5 bases; J trimming: 6 bases; junction bases outside the gene matches: 4. The CDR3 DNA reads TGTGCCAGCAGCGCCGGGACAGGGTCTGAAGCTTTCTTT. Translation gives CASSAGTGSEAFF.

The J gene is TRBJ2-3, the V gene TRBV24-1, with D hard to call. Germline loops: CDR1 KGHDR, CDR2 SFDVKD. The CDR3 sequence is 11 residues long. V gave up 7 bases and J gave up 3 bases, with 4 bases separating them. The CDR3 DNA reads TGTGCCACCAGCATAACAGATACGCAGTATTTT. Translation: CATSITDTQYF.

V and J are TRBV5-6 and TRBJ1-2; D is possibly TRBD1 (5 bases). The length of the CDR3 is 16 residues. V was trimmed by 5 bases and J by 0 bases, leaving 17 bases between them. Germline V gene data show CDR1 as SGHDT and CDR2 as YYEEEE. The DNA for the CDR3 is TGTGCCAGCAGATCACGGGGCAGGGACCCTAACTATGGCTACACCTTC. Its protein product is CASRSRGRDPNYGYTF.

The chain combines TRBV19 with TRBJ2-5; 8 bases are a match to TRBD2. The CDR3 spans 17 residues. Germline V gene lookup returns CDR1 LNHDA and CDR2 SQIVND (reference sequence). J was trimmed by 0 bases and V by 6 bases; bases with no gene match: 12. As DNA, the CDR3 is TGTGCCAGTAGCCCCCCCAGGCTAGCGGGCCACCAAGAGACCCAGTACTTC. Protein product: CASSPPRLAGHQETQYF.

The chain employs TRBV7-3 and TRBJ2-1, with 8 bases identical to TRBD1. V shed 2 bases, J shed 0 bases, and the junction held 0 bases outside the gene matches. Germline CDR1 SGHTA, CDR2 FQGTGA. The CDR3 is 15 residues long. CDR3 sequence: CASSLQGASYNEQFF. In nucleotides, the CDR3 is TGTGCCAGCAGCTTACAGGGGGCCTCCTACAATGAGCAGTTCTTC.

The chain couples TRBV6-5 to TRBJ2-7; 8 bases fit TRBD1. V lost 6 bases, J lost 6 bases, and 10 bases stayed unmatched. Germline CDR1 MNHEY, CDR2 SVGAGI. This CDR3 is built from 14 residues. The CDR3 spells CASRPGTGFGEQYF. The CDR3 nucleotides read TGTGCCAGCAGACCCGGGACAGGCTTTGGCGAGCAGTACTTC.

The chain is built from TRBV5-1 and TRBJ2-1; no clear D gene. The germline CDR1 and CDR2 sequences are SGHRS and YFSETQ. V dropped 5 bases and J dropped 8 bases, with 14 bases sitting between them. The CDR3 has 13 amino acids. The CDR3, as DNA: TGCGCCAGCAGAGTAGGGTACGGCTATGAGCAGTTCTTC. This gives the protein CASRVGYGYEQFF. Using reference TRBV5-1 and TRBJ2-1 for the parts outside the CDR3, the full variable domain is KAGVTQTPRYLIKTRGQQVTLSCSPISGHRSVSWYQQTPGQGLQFLFEYFSETQRNKGNFPGRFSGRQFSNSRSEMNVSTLELGDSALYLCASRVGYGYEQFFGPGTRLTVL.

The V gene is TRBV7-3, the J gene TRBJ2-5; D unresolved. Germline lookup yields CDR1 SGHTA and CDR2 FQGTGA. V was pared by 0 bases and J by 5 bases, with 4 bases between. This CDR3 comprises 12 residues. As DNA, the CDR3 is TGTGCCAGCAGCTTAACGGATGAGACCCAGTACTTC. Translating it yields CASSLTDETQYF.

The CDR3 bases are TGTGCCAGCAGCTACGGACAGCCTTACGAGCAGTACTTC. Its translation is CASSYGQPYEQYF. V usage is TRBV7-9 and J usage is TRBJ2-7, with a tentative D call TRBD1 (6 bases). This CDR3 contains 13 residues. Trimming cost V 4 bases and J 4 bases, with 11 bases left between them. Germline V gene data show CDR1 as SEHNR and CDR2 as FQNEAQ (reference sequence).

This sequence joins TRBV2 and TRBJ2-3; 8 nucleotides agree with TRBD2. Per the germline V gene, CDR1 is SNHLY and CDR2 is FYNNEI. The junction had 8 bases not matched to a gene; V was cut back by 5 bases and J by 4 bases. This CDR3 comprises 15 residues. The CDR3 sequence: CASSRASGSSDTQYF. The CDR3 DNA sequence: TGTGCCAGCAGTAGGGCGAGCGGGAGCTCAGATACGCAGTATTTT.

The chain has TRBV19 and TRBJ1-5, with D perhaps matching TRBD1 (6 bases). CDR3 length: 17 amino acids. Trimming stripped 4 bases from V and 0 bases from J, with 16 bases between. Germline V gene data show CDR1 as LNHDA and CDR2 as SQIVND (reference sequence). The CDR3, as DNA: TGTGCCAGTAGTACCCGGACAGCCACCGATAGCAATCAGCCCCAGCATTTT. Protein product: CASSTRTATDSNQPQHF. The full variable domain, with the rest looked up from reference TRBV19 and TRBJ1-5, is DGGITQSPKYLFRKEGQNVTLSCEQNLNHDAMYWYRQDPGQGLRLIYYSQIVNDFQKGDIAEGYSVSREKKESFPLTVTSAQKNPTAFYLCASSTRTATDSNQPQHFGDGTRLSIL.

The chain combines TRBV18 with TRBJ2-7, with TRBD1 as a possible D gene (5 bases). V lost 0 bases and J 1 base, leaving 10 bases between the germline ends. The germline V gene encodes CDR1 KGHSH and CDR2 LQKENI. The CDR3 loop spans 15 amino acids. Written as DNA, the CDR3 is TGTGCCAGCTCACCACCGGAGACAGCGTCCTACGAGCAGTACTTC. Residues: CASSPPETASYEQYF.

The rearrangement joins TRBV2 to TRBJ1-6; TRBD1 is a possible D gene (6 bases). The CDR3 length is 16 residues. Trimming took off 8 bases at V and 0 bases at J, with 14 bases between the two ends. The germline gives CDR1 SNHLY, CDR2 FYNNEI. The CDR3 nucleotides read TGTGCCAGCTCCGGGGGGCGCGGCTCCTATAATTCACCCCTCCACTTT. This codes for CASSGGRGSYNSPLHF.